Listed below are T cell receptor beta chains from one sample, sequenced in a study of blood T cells in healthy people across ages. From the 5' RACE reads, TCRdb called clonotypes with MiXCR, one entry per CDR3 protein. The table shows hundreds of thousands of distinct CDR3 sequences, with roughly two fifths occurring only once. Sequencing was carried out using blood. Receptors originate from a man older than 75 in good health. The CDR3 runs from the conserved cysteine through the conserved F or W. A D gene is named only where the DNA matches it firmly. Clone size is given for some rows only: seen once, a few or many times, or a class if the clone is expanded.

j_gene | v_gene | d_gene | abundance | CDR3aa | CDR3nt
TRBJ1-2 | TRBV4-2 | - | - | CASSQEGAGNYGYTF | TGTGCCAGCAGCCAAGAAGGAGCAGGGAACTATGGCTACACCTTC
TRBJ2-1 | TRBV6-2/TRBV6-3 | - | - | CASSYRGIFLNEQFF | TGTGCCAGCAGTTATAGAGGGATCTTTCTCAATGAGCAGTTCTTC
TRBJ1-5 | TRBV4-3 | - | - | CASSPEWGSNQPQHF | TGCGCCAGCAGCCCTGAATGGGGTAGCAATCAGCCCCAGCATTTT
TRBJ2-7 | TRBV6-2/TRBV6-3 | TRBD2 | - | CASKKAGTSGDEQYF | TGTGCCAGCAAAAAGGCTGGGACTAGCGGGGATGAGCAGTACTTC
TRBJ2-1 | TRBV20-1 | TRBD2 | few | CSTNRPSGRGNEQFF | TGCAGTACGAACCGACCTAGCGGGAGAGGCAATGAGCAGTTCTTC
TRBJ2-1 | TRBV6-6 | TRBD1 | - | CATKQGEPYNEQFF | TGTGCCACCAAACAGGGGGAGCCCTACAATGAGCAGTTCTTC
TRBJ2-7 | TRBV9 | TRBD2 | - | CASSVDPGGPYEQYF | TGTGCCAGCAGCGTAGATCCGGGAGGGCCTTACGAGCAGTACTTC
TRBJ2-7 | TRBV10-1 | - | - | CASRTATSYEQYF | TGCGCCAGCAGGACAGCAACATCCTACGAGCAGTACTTC
TRBJ1-2 | TRBV29-1 | - | many | CSVEAGAAGYTF | TGCAGCGTTGAAGCGGGCGCGGCGGGCTACACCTTC
TRBJ2-7 | TRBV20-1 | - | - | CSAEIGGVYEQYF | TGCAGTGCTGAAATTGGGGGAGTGTACGAGCAGTACTTC
TRBJ2-5 | TRBV2 | - | - | CASEGRQETQYF | TGTGCCAGCGAGGGGCGCCAAGAGACCCAGTACTTC
TRBJ2-1 | TRBV7-8 | TRBD1 | - | CASSGDRGYNEQFF | TGTGCCAGCAGCGGGGACAGGGGTTACAATGAGCAGTTCTTC
TRBJ2-2 | TRBV7-3 | - | - | CASSFSGITGELFF | TGTGCCAGCAGCTTTTCCGGGATCACCGGGGAGCTGTTTTTT
TRBJ2-7 | TRBV30 | - | - | CAGSITSEQYF | TGTGCCGGGAGTATCACGTCCGAGCAGTACTTC
TRBJ1-6 | TRBV3-1 | - | - | CASSQDKGRLNSPLHF | TGTGCCAGCAGCCAAGACAAGGGTCGTCTTAATTCACCCCTCCACTTT
TRBJ2-3 | TRBV7-2 | - | - | CASSLAGRGDTQYF | TGTGCCAGCAGCTTAGCTGGTCGTGGAGATACGCAGTATTTT
TRBJ2-5 | TRBV18 | - | - | CASSPGRDSYNEQYF | TGTGCCAGCTCACCGGGGCGGGACTCCTACAATGAGCAGTACTTC
TRBJ2-7 | TRBV6-2/TRBV6-3 | TRBD2 | few | CASSLTAGAAYEQYF | TGTGCCAGCAGTTTGACGGCGGGAGCCGCCTACGAGCAGTACTTC
TRBJ2-5 | TRBV29-1 | TRBD2 | - | CSVEGASGGAGSNEQYF | TGCAGCGTTGAAGGAGCTAGCGGGGGGGCGGGTAGTAATGAGCAGTACTTC
TRBJ2-4 | TRBV11-1 | TRBD2 | few | CASSPRGVANIQYF | TGTGCCAGCAGCCCCCGGGGGGTTGCGAACATTCAGTACTTC
TRBJ1-1 | TRBV29-1 | TRBD1 | - | CSVVPGQGRDTEAFF | TGCAGCGTTGTCCCGGGACAGGGAAGGGACACTGAAGCTTTCTTT
TRBJ2-5 | TRBV5-4 | TRBD1 | - | CASSFLGRGGLIETQYF | TGTGCCAGCAGCTTCCTAGGGAGAGGGGGCCTAATAGAGACCCAGTACTTC
TRBJ2-7 | TRBV28 | - | - | CASSTNAGSSDEQYF | TGTGCCAGCAGTACCAATGCAGGGAGTAGCGACGAGCAGTACTTC
TRBJ2-3 | TRBV9 | - | few | CASSFKSQGSTDTQYF | TGTGCCAGCAGCTTCAAGTCCCAGGGGAGCACAGATACGCAGTATTTT
TRBJ2-1 | TRBV6-1 | - | - | CASSEPIGAGNEQFF | TGTGCCAGCAGTGAACCTATAGGGGCGGGAAATGAGCAGTTCTTC
TRBJ1-2 | TRBV5-1 | - | - | CASRRGTTNYGYTF | TGCGCCAGCAGAAGGGGAACGACTAACTATGGCTACACCTTC
TRBJ1-4 | TRBV4-1 | TRBD1 | - | CASSQSGGAAPTNEKLFF | TGCGCCAGCAGCCAATCAGGGGGGGCGGCCCCAACTAATGAAAAACTGTTTTTT
TRBJ2-1 | TRBV6-2/TRBV6-3 | TRBD1 | - | CASSYMGQPATEQFF | TGTGCCAGCAGTTACATGGGACAGCCAGCTACTGAGCAGTTCTTC
TRBJ2-3 | TRBV7-3 | - | - | CASSSGNGSPDTQYF | TGTGCCAGCAGCTCGGGGAACGGGAGTCCAGATACGCAGTATTTT
TRBJ2-7 | TRBV10-3 | - | many | CAISGTYEQYF | TGTGCCATCAGTGGAACATACGAGCAGTACTTC
TRBJ2-1 | TRBV4-3 | TRBD2 | few | CASSRGTSGNYNEQFF | TGCGCCAGCAGCCGCGGTACTAGCGGGAACTACAATGAGCAGTTCTTC
TRBJ2-3 | TRBV6-8 | - | - | CASSEVLTWDTQYF | TGTGCCAGCAGTGAGGTGCTAACGTGGGATACGCAGTATTTT
TRBJ1-1 | TRBV4-2 | - | - | CASSPTGNGEAFF | TGTGCCAGCAGCCCGACCGGGAACGGTGAAGCTTTCTTT
TRBJ2-3 | TRBV7-6 | - | - | CASSSKTGGYTDTQYF | TGTGCCAGCAGCTCTAAGACAGGCGGATACACAGATACGCAGTATTTT
TRBJ2-1 | TRBV20-1 | TRBD2 | many | CSASGLAGDDEQFF | TGCAGTGCTAGTGGGCTAGCGGGAGACGATGAGCAGTTCTTC
TRBJ2-2 | TRBV7-2 | - | many | CASSTTPTGELFF | TGTGCCAGCAGCACTACTCCGACCGGGGAGCTGTTTTTT
TRBJ1-6 | TRBV7-9 | TRBD1 | - | CASSLFPGQGTNSPLHF | TGTGCCAGCAGCTTATTCCCGGGACAGGGAACAAATTCACCCCTCCACTTT
TRBJ2-1 | TRBV7-9 | TRBD2 | few | CASSFVAGGIGYNEQFF | TGTGCCAGCAGCTTTGTAGCGGGAGGTATAGGATACAATGAGCAGTTCTTC
TRBJ2-3 | TRBV6-5 | TRBD2 | - | CASSYRLASADTQYF | TGTGCCAGCAGTTACAGACTAGCGAGCGCAGATACGCAGTATTTT
TRBJ2-7 | TRBV12-3/TRBV12-4 | TRBD2 | many | CASSLLAGGEQYF | TGTGCCAGCAGCTTACTAGCGGGAGGTGAGCAGTACTTC
TRBJ2-7 | TRBV6-2/TRBV6-3 | TRBD1 | - | CASSYETGGPYEQYF | TGTGCCAGCAGTTACGAGACAGGGGGTCCCTACGAGCAGTACTTC
TRBJ2-7 | TRBV18 | TRBD1 | few | CASSPIGTGTYEQYF | TGTGCCAGCTCACCAATTGGGACAGGGACCTACGAGCAGTACTTC
TRBJ1-5 | TRBV5-1 | - | many | CASSLDGTYNQPQHF | TGCGCCAGCAGCTTGGACGGGACATACAATCAGCCCCAGCATTTT
TRBJ2-7 | TRBV5-1 | TRBD1 | few | CASRDSDRGSLNEQYF | TGCGCCAGCAGGGACTCTGACAGGGGATCACTCAACGAGCAGTACTTC
TRBJ1-2 | TRBV6-2/TRBV6-3 | TRBD1 | few | CASSFTGTGYGYTF | TGTGCCAGCAGTTTTACCGGGACAGGCTATGGCTACACCTTC
TRBJ2-4 | TRBV5-4 | - | few | CASSSETRLNQYF | TGTGCCAGCAGCTCGGAGACCCGGTTGAATCAGTACTTC
TRBJ2-5 | TRBV6-5 | - | - | CASSYSGGEGETQYF | TGTGCCAGCAGTTACTCGGGGGGAGAAGGAGAGACCCAGTACTTC
TRBJ2-4 | TRBV12-5 | TRBD1 | - | CASGWQGADIQYF | TGTGCTAGTGGTTGGCAGGGGGCGGACATTCAGTACTTC
TRBJ2-3 | TRBV7-2 | - | few | CASSVGRPDTQYF | TGTGCCAGCAGCGTGGGGAGACCAGATACGCAGTATTTT
TRBJ2-5 | TRBV20-1 | - | few | CAREKTSETQYF | TGCGCCCGGGAGAAAACGTCAGAGACCCAGTACTTC
TRBJ1-1 | TRBV28 | - | - | CASRGTVYTEAFF | TGTGCCAGCAGGGGGACGGTATACACTGAAGCTTTCTTT
TRBJ2-4 | TRBV11-3 | TRBD1 | - | CASSLGPTGGNIQYF | TGTGCCAGCAGCTTAGGTCCCACAGGGGGAAACATTCAGTACTTC
TRBJ2-1 | TRBV6-2/TRBV6-3 | - | - | CASSYSGQGWDEQFF | TGTGCCAGCAGTTACTCGGGGCAGGGGTGGGATGAGCAGTTCTTC
TRBJ1-2 | TRBV7-2 | - | few | CASSMEGGRGYTF | TGTGCCAGCAGCATGGAGGGGGGTAGGGGCTACACCTTC
TRBJ2-5 | TRBV6-1 | - | - | CASSVVYNGQYF | TGTGCCAGCAGTGTCGTGTACAATGGGCAGTACTTC
TRBJ1-6 | TRBV6-2/TRBV6-3 | - | - | CASSYGLINSPLHF | TGTGCCAGCAGTTATGGACTGATTAATTCACCCCTCCACTTT
TRBJ2-7 | TRBV20-1 | - | few | CSARDSGPNKFSYEQYF | TGCAGTGCTAGAGACTCTGGCCCGAACAAATTTTCCTACGAGCAGTACTTC